The 15 T cell receptor beta chains below come from one sample, sequenced in a study of cytomegalovirus exposure and HLA in healthy donors. Primers included in the PCR were 60 Vbeta and 13 Jbeta primers. Using immunoSEQ multiplex PCR, the repertoire was profiled, and TCRdb retains in-frame clones only, with some absent. Among about 120,000 clones, around two thirds were seen once, and the ten largest hold about 7.8%. The sample consisted of PBMCs. Receptors originate from a woman aged 35 to 49 in good health and CMV-seropositive.

CDR3 loop: CASSPGGSNQPQHF. In DNA, the CDR3 is TGTGCCAGCAGCCCAGGAGGGAGCAATCAGCCCCAGCATTTT. The chain has TRBV7-9 and TRBJ1-5; D not resolved. The germline V gene encodes CDR1 SEHNR and CDR2 FQNEAQ (reference sequence). With 5 bases removed from V and 1 base from J, the gap between germline ends came to 9 bases. This CDR3 is built from 14 residues.

The genes are TRBV4-2 and TRBJ2-1, with 12 bases fitting TRBD2. Germline V gene data show CDR1 as LGHNA and CDR2 as YNFKEQ. The CDR3 covers 15 residues. V dropped 5 bases and J dropped 4; count of bases not matched to a gene: 3. The CDR3 loop reads CASSVLAGGYNEQFF. For the CDR3, the DNA is TGTGCCAGCAGCGTTCTAGCGGGGGGGTACAATGAGCAGTTCTTC.

V gene TRBV5-1 combines with J gene TRBJ2-3; a weak D match, TRBD2 (6 bases). Germline CDR1 reads SGHRS; CDR2 reads YFSETQ. The germline V and J ends were trimmed by 7 bases and 9 bases, with 27 bases remaining between them. The CDR3 has 16 residues. The CDR3 DNA sequence: TGCGCCAGCGGATCCCGGGGGTCCCAGTTGGGCGAGACGCAGTATTTT. It codes for CASGSRGSQLGETQYF. The complete variable domain, with remaining parts taken from reference TRBV5-1 and TRBJ2-3, reads KAGVTQTPRYLIKTRGQQVTLSCSPISGHRSVSWYQQTPGQGLQFLFEYFSETQRNKGNFPGRFSGRQFSNSRSEMNVSTLELGDSALYLCASGSRGSQLGETQYFGPGTRLTVL.

The CDR3 loop reads CASSLDGVYGYTF. DNA for the CDR3: TGTGCCAGCAGCTTGGACGGGGTCTATGGCTACACCTTC. The V gene is TRBV5-4, the J gene TRBJ1-2; the D is unclear. This CDR3 has 13 residues. The ends were cut back, 0 bases at V and 4 bases at J, with 7 bases in the middle. Germline lookup yields CDR1 SGHNT and CDR2 YYREEE (reference sequence).

The genes are TRBV7-8 and TRBJ2-5; D might be TRBD2 (5 bases). V was trimmed by 5 bases and J by 5 bases, leaving 15 bases between them. CDR3 size: 14 residues. Per the germline V gene, CDR1 is SGHVS and CDR2 is FQNEAQ. CDR3 nucleotides: TGTGCCAGCAGCCACACGGGATTCAGGGAGACCCAGTACTTC. Protein: CASSHTGFRETQYF.

J is TRBJ2-1 and V is TRBV19; 10 bases map to TRBD1. The CDR3 extends over 15 amino acids. In germline, CDR1 is LNHDA, CDR2 SQIVND (reference sequence). The V gene end was trimmed by 7 bases and the J gene end by 5 bases; junction bases not matched to a gene: 8. CDR3 bases: TGTGCCAGTACCCCGAGCGGACAGGGGGACAATGAGCAGTTCTTC. Its protein is CASTPSGQGDNEQFF.

The chain's CDR3 is CASRQTGTNSGELFF. The DNA of the CDR3 is TGTGCCAGCAGACAAACCGGGACTAACTCCGGGGAGCTGTTTTTT. This chain joins TRBV7-2 and TRBJ2-2; 7 nucleotides match TRBD2. This CDR3 region has 15 residues. With 6 bases clipped from V and 6 bases from J, the junction kept 10 bases outside the gene matches. Germline-derived CDR1 and CDR2 are SGHTA and FQGNSA.

This clone has just one count. The chain recombines TRBV29-1 with TRBJ1-2, with 10 bases fitting TRBD1. Germline trimming cut 7 bases from V and 4 bases from J; bases unmatched to any gene: 12. Germline V CDR1 and CDR2: SQVTM, ANQGSEA. The CDR3 length is 15 residues. CDR3 residues: CSAADRGPEVYGYTF. For the CDR3, the DNA is TGCAGCGCCGCAGACAGGGGGCCTGAGGTCTATGGCTACACCTTC.

A remark on this clone: Other nucleotide sequences in the sample specify the same CDR3. The CDR3 region has the DNA TGTGCCAGCAGTTCTTCCTACGAGCAGTACTTC. This codes for CASSSSYEQYF. V is TRBV27 and J is TRBJ2-7, with D unclear. The germline V gene encodes CDR1 MNHEY and CDR2 SMNVEV (reference sequence). V dropped 4 bases and J dropped 1 base, with 2 bases sitting between them. The CDR3 contains 11 residues.

This clone was observed a few times. This chain connects TRBV4-3 to TRBJ2-3, with D perhaps matching TRBD1 (6 bases). V was shortened by 0 bases and J by 0 bases, with 16 bases between the two germline ends. The CDR3 runs 18 residues. Germline V gene sequence: CDR1 LGHNA, CDR2 YSLEER. The CDR3 is CASSQDFIVGGSTDTQYF. DNA for the CDR3: TGCGCCAGCAGCCAAGATTTTATTGTAGGGGGTAGCACAGATACGCAGTATTTT.

J is TRBJ2-1 and V is TRBV5-1, with TRBD2 as a possible D gene (6 bases). Germline CDR1 and CDR2: SGHRS and YFSETQ. This CDR3 is 14 amino acids long. V dropped 0 bases and J dropped 4 bases, with 8 bases sitting between them. CDR3 DNA: TGCGCCAGCAGCTTGGAGGGACTTTACAATGAGCAGTTCTTC. This gives the protein CASSLEGLYNEQFF.

This chain connects TRBV7-8 to TRBJ1-2; maybe TRBD1 (6 bases). V was cut by 2 bases and J by 2 bases, with 12 bases left in between. The V gene's germline CDR1 is SGHVS and CDR2 FQNEAQ. This CDR3 region has 15 residues. The CDR3 coding sequence is TGTGCCAGCAGCTTATTAGAGGGGGTGAACTATGGCTACACCTTC. Translation gives CASSLLEGVNYGYTF.

V and J are TRBV6-5 and TRBJ1-1; D may be TRBD1 (6 bases). V gave up 7 bases and J gave up 5 bases, with 14 bases separating them. Germline CDR1 reads MNHEY; CDR2 reads SVGAGI. The CDR3 length is 13 residues. The CDR3 sequence is CASIPAGVTEAFF. The DNA for the CDR3 is TGTGCCAGCATTCCCGCAGGGGTGACTGAAGCTTTCTTT.

The V and J genes are TRBV6-5 and TRBJ1-1; 8 nucleotides agree with TRBD1. The germline gives CDR1 MNHEY, CDR2 SVGAGI. The trim removed 7 bases at V and 8 bases at J, leaving 9 bases unmatched. There are 13 residues in the CDR3. CDR3 residues: CASTPGQGGEAFF. The DNA of the CDR3 is TGTGCCAGCACCCCTGGACAGGGTGGCGAAGCTTTCTTT.

This sequence joins TRBV5-1 and TRBJ2-7; D might be TRBD2 (6 bases). This CDR3 is 12 amino acids long. V lost 4 bases and J 5 bases, leaving 10 bases between the germline ends. Looked up from germline, CDR1 is SGHRS and CDR2 is YFSETQ. DNA for the CDR3: TGCGCCAGCAGCCCTCCGGGGGACGAGCAGTACTTC. Amino acids: CASSPPGDEQYF.